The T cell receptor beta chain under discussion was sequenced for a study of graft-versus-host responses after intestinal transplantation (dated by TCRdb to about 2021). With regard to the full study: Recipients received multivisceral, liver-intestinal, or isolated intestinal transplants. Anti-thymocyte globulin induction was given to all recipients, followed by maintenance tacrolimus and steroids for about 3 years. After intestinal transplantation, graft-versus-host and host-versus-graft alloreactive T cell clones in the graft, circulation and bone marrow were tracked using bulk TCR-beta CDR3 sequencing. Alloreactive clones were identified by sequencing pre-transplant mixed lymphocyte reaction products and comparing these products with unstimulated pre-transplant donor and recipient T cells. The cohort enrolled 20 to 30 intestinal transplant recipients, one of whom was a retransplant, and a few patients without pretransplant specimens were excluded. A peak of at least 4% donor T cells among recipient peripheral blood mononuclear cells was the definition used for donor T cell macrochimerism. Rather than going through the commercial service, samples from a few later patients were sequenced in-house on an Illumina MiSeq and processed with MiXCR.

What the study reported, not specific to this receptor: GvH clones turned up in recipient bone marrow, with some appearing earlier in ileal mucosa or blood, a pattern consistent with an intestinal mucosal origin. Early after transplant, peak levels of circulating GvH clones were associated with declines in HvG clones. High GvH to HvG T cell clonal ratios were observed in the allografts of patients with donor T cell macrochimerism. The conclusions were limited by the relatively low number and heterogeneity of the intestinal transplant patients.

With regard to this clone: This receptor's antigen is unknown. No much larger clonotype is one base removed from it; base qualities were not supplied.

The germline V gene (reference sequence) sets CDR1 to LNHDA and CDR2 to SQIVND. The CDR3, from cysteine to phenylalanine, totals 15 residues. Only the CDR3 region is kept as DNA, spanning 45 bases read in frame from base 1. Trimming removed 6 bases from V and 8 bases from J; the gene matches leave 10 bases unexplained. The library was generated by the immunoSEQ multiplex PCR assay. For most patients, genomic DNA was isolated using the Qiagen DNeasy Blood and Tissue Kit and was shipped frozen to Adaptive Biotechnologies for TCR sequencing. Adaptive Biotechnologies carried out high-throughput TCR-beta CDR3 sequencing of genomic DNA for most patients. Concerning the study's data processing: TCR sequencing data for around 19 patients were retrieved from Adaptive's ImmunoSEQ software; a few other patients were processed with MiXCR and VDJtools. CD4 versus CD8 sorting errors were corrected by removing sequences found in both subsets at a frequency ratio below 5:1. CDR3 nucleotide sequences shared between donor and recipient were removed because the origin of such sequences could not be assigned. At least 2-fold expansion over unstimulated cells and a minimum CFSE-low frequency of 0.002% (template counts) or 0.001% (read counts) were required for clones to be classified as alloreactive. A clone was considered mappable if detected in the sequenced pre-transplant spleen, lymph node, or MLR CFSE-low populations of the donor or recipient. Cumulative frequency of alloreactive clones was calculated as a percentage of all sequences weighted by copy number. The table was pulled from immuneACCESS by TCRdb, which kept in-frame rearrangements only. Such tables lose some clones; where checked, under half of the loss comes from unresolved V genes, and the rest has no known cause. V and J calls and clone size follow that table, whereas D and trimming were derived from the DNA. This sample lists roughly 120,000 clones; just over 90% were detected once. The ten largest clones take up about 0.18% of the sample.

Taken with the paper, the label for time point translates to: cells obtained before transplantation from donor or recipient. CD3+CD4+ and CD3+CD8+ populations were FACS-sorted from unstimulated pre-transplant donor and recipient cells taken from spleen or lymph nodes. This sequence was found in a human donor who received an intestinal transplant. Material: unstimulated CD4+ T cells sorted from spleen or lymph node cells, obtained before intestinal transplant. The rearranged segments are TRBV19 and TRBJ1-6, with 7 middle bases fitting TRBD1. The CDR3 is CASRSRGVADSPLHF. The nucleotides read TGTGCCAGTAGATCCAGGGGGGTTGCTGATTCACCCCTCCACTTT.